The 18 T cell receptor beta chains below all came from one sample that was sequenced in a study of T-cell reconstitution after alpha-beta-depleted transplantation in children. Unique molecular identifiers tagged the TCRbeta library. A single record per CDR3 protein comes from TCRdb applying MiXCR to the PCR reads. Of 490,000 or so distinct CDR3 sequences detected, 9.5% to 15% appear once; the ten largest clones hold about 5.6%. This material consisted of PBMCs from the stem cell graft donor, taken from the stem cell graft. These TCRs come from a human donor who donated a stem cell graft to a child with combined immunodeficiency.

This sequence joins TRBV6-4 and TRBJ2-7, with unresolved D. Germline V gene sequence: CDR1 MRHNA, CDR2 SNTAGT. This CDR3 comprises 13 residues. Deletions cut 3 bases from V and 2 bases from J, with 8 bases between. CDR3 nucleotide sequence: TGTGCCAGCAGTGAGGGCCCTGCCTACGAGCAGTACTTC. Protein: CASSEGPAYEQYF.

This clonotype has just one count. A read error may explain this, as a much larger clone is one base away. The genes are TRBV29-1 and TRBJ2-7; TRBD1 might be the D (5 bases). The CDR3 runs 12 residues. The V gene lost 7 bases and the J gene lost 3 bases, with 13 bases spanning the gap. The germline V gene has CDR1 SQVTM and CDR2 ANQGSEA. CDR3 protein: CSASSGYYEQYF. CDR3 in DNA: TGCAGCGCTTCGTCAGGGTACTACGAGCAGTACTTC.

This sequence joins TRBV6-2 or TRBV6-3 and TRBJ2-7, with TRBD2 identical over 13 bases. Germline V gene lookup returns CDR1 MNHEY and CDR2 SVGEGT. The CDR3 loop spans 15 amino acids. Losses at the gene ends were 6 bases for V and 6 bases for J; bases not matched to a gene: 8. Here the CDR3 reads CASSLGLAGKGEQYF. The CDR3 DNA is TGTGCCAGCAGCCTGGGACTAGCGGGAAAGGGCGAGCAGTACTTC.

The rearrangement joins TRBV3-1 to TRBJ1-1; the D gene is possibly TRBD1 (6 bases). In germline, CDR1 is LGHDT, CDR2 YNNKEL (reference sequence). Trimming removed 6 bases from V and 5 bases from J, with 16 bases in between. The CDR3 is 14 amino acids. Here the CDR3 DNA reads TGTGCCAGCAGAAAACTGGACAGAGAAACTGAAGCTTTCTTT. Translation: CASRKLDRETEAFF.

CDR3: CASSSGLAGGQNEQFF. CDR3 coding DNA: TGTGCCAGCAGTTCGGGACTAGCGGGGGGGCAGAATGAGCAGTTCTTC. The chain joins TRBV6-5 to TRBJ2-1; 16 bases map to TRBD2. Trimming took 4 bases from V and 7 from J; bases not matched to a gene: 4. In germline, CDR1 is MNHEY, CDR2 SVGAGI. CDR3 length: 16 residues.

This clonotype was recorded many times. This chain joins TRBV12-3 or TRBV12-4 and TRBJ2-7, with TRBD2 identical over 8 bases. The V segment lost 3 bases and the J segment 2 bases; nucleotides outside the gene matches: 3. This CDR3 spans 14 amino acids. CDR3 amino acids: CASSLGGRPYEQYF. The DNA for the CDR3 is TGTGCCAGCAGTTTGGGCGGGAGGCCCTACGAGCAGTACTTC.

This clonotype appeared a few times. The rearrangement joins TRBV12-3 or TRBV12-4 to TRBJ1-2, with a weak D call TRBD1 (6 bases). The V end was cut by 4 bases, the J end by 8 bases, with 14 bases between. The CDR3 is made up of 13 amino acids. In DNA form, the CDR3 reads TGTGCCAGCAGTTCAGGGGCCGCCGGGGGCTACACCTTC. Its protein product is CASSSGAAGGYTF.

The V gene is TRBV5-1, the J gene TRBJ2-1, with TRBD1 matching over 10 bases. V lost 3 bases and J lost 5; bases outside the gene matches: 11. The CDR3 runs to 17 residues. Per the germline V gene, CDR1 is SGHRS and CDR2 is YFSETQ. CDR3: CASSWPRQGAGNNEQFF. The CDR3 nucleotides read TGCGCCAGCAGCTGGCCCCGACAGGGGGCTGGGAACAATGAGCAGTTCTTC.

In this sample, this clonotype turned up a few times. The gene calls are TRBV21-1 and TRBJ2-5; the listed D gene, TRBD2, was not tested against the DNA. TRBV21-1 constitutes a pseudogene. CDR3 length: 13 residues. CDR3 nucleotides: TGTGCCAGAGTCCGGGGCCCGGGAGAGACCCAGTACTTC. It codes for CARVRGPGETQYF.

There are a few counts of this clonotype. The gene calls are TRBV14 and TRBJ2-3; 8 positions match TRBD2. CDR1 and CDR2 from the germline V gene are SGHDN and FVKESK. Losses at the gene ends were 0 bases for V and 4 bases for J; bases not matched to a gene: 9. The CDR3 is 17 residues long. CDR3 coding DNA: TGTGCCAGCAGCCAAGATTCCGGGGGGGCCTTTGCAGATACGCAGTATTTT. Encoded protein: CASSQDSGGAFADTQYF.

The rearrangement links TRBV12-3 or TRBV12-4 to TRBJ2-3; no clear D gene. V shed 2 bases and J shed 5 bases, with 8 bases lying between them. The CDR3 contains 13 residues. This CDR3 is CASSLLGKDTQYF. CDR3 DNA sequence: TGTGCCAGCAGTTTATTAGGGAAAGATACGCAGTATTTT.

In its sample, this clonotype was seen a few times. This chain connects TRBV11-1 to TRBJ2-2, with TRBD1 as a possible D gene (5 bases). Trimming took off 7 bases at V and 7 bases at J, with 16 bases between the two ends. Germline CDR1 SGHAT, CDR2 FQDESV (reference sequence). The CDR3 spans 14 residues. The CDR3 DNA reads as TGTGCCAGCAATAGAGAAACAGGTCTCGGGGAGCTGTTTTTT. Amino acid sequence: CASNRETGLGELFF. Together with reference TRBV11-1 and TRBJ2-2, the CDR3 gives the full variable domain: EAEVAQSPRYKITEKSQAVAFWCDPISGHATLYWYRQILGQGPELLVQFQDESVVDDSQLPKDRFSAERLKGVDSTLKIQPAELGDSAMYLCASNRETGLGELFFGEGSRLTVL.

On this clonotype itself: One end of the junction is discordant with germline, which a read error may explain. The chain couples TRBV7-2 to TRBJ2-5, with D tentatively TRBD2 (6 bases). CDR1 is SGHTA, CDR2 FQGNSA, per germline. The CDR3 has 16 residues. CDR3 sequence reads: CASRLATDYREETQYF. CDR3 DNA sequence: TGTGCCAGCAGATTAGCCACGGACTACCGGGAGGAGACCCAGTACTTC.

V is TRBV7-8 and J is TRBJ2-1; 11 nucleotides line up with TRBD2. Unmatched junction bases numbered 6, after V lost 7 bases and J lost 1 base. The CDR3 loop spans 16 amino acids. Germline-derived CDR1 and CDR2 are SGHVS and FQNEAQ. CDR3 sequence (DNA): TGTGCCAGCACCCATCCTAGCGGGGGGTCCTACAATGAGCAGTTCTTC. Translated: CASTHPSGGSYNEQFF.

The chain uses TRBV24-1 and TRBJ2-2; no clear D gene. Between the trimmed V and J ends, which lost 4 bases and 3 bases, there was a span of 8 bases. This CDR3 region has 14 residues. Germline assignment: CDR1 KGHDR and CDR2 SFDVKD. The CDR3 nucleotides read TGTGCCACCAGTGACCACACGTACACCGGGGAGCTGTTTTTT. Its translation is CATSDHTYTGELFF.

This chain uses TRBV7-2 with TRBJ1-6, with TRBD1 matching over 7 bases. Germline V gene data show CDR1 as SGHTA and CDR2 as FQGNSA. V shed 4 bases, J shed 7 bases, and the junction held 7 bases outside the gene matches. The CDR3 runs 15 residues. The CDR3 here is CASSSLGQQNSPLHF. The DNA for the CDR3 is TGTGCCAGCAGCTCCTTGGGACAGCAAAATTCACCCCTCCACTTT. The entire variable domain, with the rest obtained from reference TRBV7-2 and TRBJ1-6, is as follows: GAGVSQSPSNKVTEKGKDVELRCDPISGHTALYWYRQSLGQGLEFLIYFQGNSAPDKSGLPSDRFSAERTGGSVSTLTIQRTQQEDSAVYLCASSSLGQQNSPLHFGNGTRLTVT.

This clonotype showed up just a few times. This sequence joins TRBV27 and TRBJ2-6; the D call may be TRBD1 or TRBD2 (5 bases each). Germline V lookup: CDR1 MNHEY, CDR2 SMNVEV (reference sequence). V was pared by 2 bases and J by 0 bases, with 14 bases between. The CDR3 runs to 18 residues. The DNA for the CDR3 is TGTGCCAGCAGTTTAGGGGGTTTACCTACCTCTGGGGCCAACGTCCTGACTTTC. It yields the protein CASSLGGLPTSGANVLTF. Supplemented by reference TRBV27 and TRBJ2-6, the full variable domain reads EAQVTQNPRYLITVTGKKLTVTCSQNMNHEYMSWYRQDPGLGLRQIYYSMNVEVTDKGDVPEGYKVSRKEKRNFPLILESPSPNQTSLYFCASSLGGLPTSGANVLTFGAGSRLTVL.

This clonotype occurred many times. The rearrangement joins TRBV7-3 to TRBJ2-1, with D uncertain. The CDR3 sequence is 16 residues long. With 1 base removed from V and 0 bases from J, the gap between germline ends came to 10 bases. Germline V gene sequence: CDR1 SGHTA, CDR2 FQGTGA. Here the CDR3 DNA reads TGTGCCAGCAGCTTAAAACTCGCGGCCTCCTACAATGAGCAGTTCTTC. Translating it yields CASSLKLAASYNEQFF.